This is a list of T cell receptor beta chains from one sample in a study of blood T cell repertoires in COVID-19. Measured with immunoSEQ multiplex PCR; TCRdb has only the in-frame clones, and not every one. The repertoire has some 41,000 clones, 70% to 90% of them found once; the top ten carry more than 4.5%. Sequences were obtained from peripheral blood. These receptor sequences come from a man aged 40-49 years with active COVID-19. Both conserved end residues are part of each CDR3. Fields, in order: D gene, V gene, J gene, clone size, CDR3 DNA, CDR3 protein. D genes are given only for firm matches. The listing skips clone size in some rows; elsewhere it reads once, few, many or a size class.

d_call: TRBD1
v_call: TRBV19
j_call: TRBJ1-2
clone_size: .
cdr3_nt: TGTGCCAGTAGTCCCGGGACAGGTGGAGGCTACACCTTC
cdr3_aa: CASSPGTGGGYTF

d_call: TRBD1
v_call: TRBV19
j_call: TRBJ1-5
clone_size: .
cdr3_nt: TGTGCCAGTAGCACCACAGGGGGCAATCAGCCCCAGCATTTT
cdr3_aa: CASSTTGGNQPQHF

d_call: TRBD1
v_call: TRBV5-8
j_call: TRBJ1-6
clone_size: .
cdr3_nt: TGTGCCAGCAGCAAGTGGGACAGGGGAGTTTCACCCCTCCACTTT
cdr3_aa: CASSKWDRGVSPLHF

d_call: TRBD1
v_call: TRBV5-1
j_call: TRBJ1-4
clone_size: once
cdr3_nt: TGCGCCAGCAGCTTGGCCGCGGGGACAGAGGAAAAACTGTTTTTT
cdr3_aa: CASSLAAGTEEKLFF

d_call: .
v_call: TRBV28
j_call: TRBJ1-1
clone_size: .
cdr3_nt: TGTGCCAGCAGTTTAAGTAGAAACACTGAAGCTTTCTTT
cdr3_aa: CASSLSRNTEAFF

d_call: TRBD1
v_call: TRBV29-1
j_call: TRBJ1-2
clone_size: .
cdr3_nt: TGCAGCGTTGGATCACAGGGGGAGGGCTACACCTTC
cdr3_aa: CSVGSQGEGYTF

d_call: TRBD2
v_call: TRBV5-1
j_call: TRBJ2-1
clone_size: .
cdr3_nt: TGCGCCAGCAGCTTGGTCCCCGGGACTAGAACCTACAATGAGCAGTTCTTC
cdr3_aa: CASSLVPGTRTYNEQFF

d_call: .
v_call: TRBV6-6
j_call: TRBJ1-1
clone_size: once
cdr3_nt: TGTGCCAGCGCGGGGGCGCTCACTGAAGCTTTCTTT
cdr3_aa: CASAGALTEAFF

d_call: TRBD2
v_call: TRBV6-6
j_call: TRBJ2-1
clone_size: .
cdr3_nt: TGTGCCAGCAGTCGAGGTGCCCCGGGACTAGCGGGAGGGAACAATGAGCAGTTCTTC
cdr3_aa: CASSRGAPGLAGGNNEQFF

d_call: .
v_call: TRBV30
j_call: TRBJ2-2
clone_size: .
cdr3_nt: TGTGCCTGGAGTTCGGGGGACACCGGGGAGCTGTTTTTT
cdr3_aa: CAWSSGDTGELFF

d_call: .
v_call: TRBV28
j_call: TRBJ2-7
clone_size: once
cdr3_nt: TGTGCCAGCAGTTTAAGCTTCCTCTACGAGCAGTACTTC
cdr3_aa: CASSLSFLYEQYF

d_call: TRBD2
v_call: TRBV24-1
j_call: TRBJ2-1
clone_size: few
cdr3_nt: TGTGCCACCAGTGACCCCACTAGCGGGAGCTCCTACAATGAGCAGTTCTTC
cdr3_aa: CATSDPTSGSSYNEQFF

d_call: TRBD2
v_call: TRBV11-2
j_call: TRBJ2-7
clone_size: .
cdr3_nt: TGTGCCAGCAGAGGGGGGACTAGCTTGCGAGAGCAGTACTTC
cdr3_aa: CASRGGTSLREQYF

d_call: TRBD1
v_call: TRBV19
j_call: TRBJ1-6
clone_size: .
cdr3_nt: TGTGCCAGTAGTTCCGACAGGGGGAAGGATTCACCCCTCCACTTT
cdr3_aa: CASSSDRGKDSPLHF

d_call: TRBD2
v_call: TRBV29-1
j_call: TRBJ2-1
clone_size: .
cdr3_nt: TGCAGCGCCTTGGGGCTAGCGGCCTACAATGAGCAGTTCTTC
cdr3_aa: CSALGLAAYNEQFF

d_call: .
v_call: TRBV30
j_call: TRBJ1-1
clone_size: .
cdr3_nt: TGTGCCTGGGGGTGGGGACACTTGAGCACTGAAGCTTTCTTT
cdr3_aa: CAWGWGHLSTEAFF

d_call: .
v_call: TRBV4-1
j_call: TRBJ2-2
clone_size: few
cdr3_nt: TGCGCCAGCAGCCCGGGGATGGGTGCGGGGGAGCTGTTTTTT
cdr3_aa: CASSPGMGAGELFF

d_call: .
v_call: TRBV3-1/TRBV3-2
j_call: TRBJ1-1
clone_size: .
cdr3_nt: TGTGCCAGCAGCCCGACGAGAGGAGGGACTGAAGCTTTCTTT
cdr3_aa: CASSPTRGGTEAFF

d_call: TRBD1
v_call: TRBV4-1
j_call: TRBJ1-1
clone_size: .
cdr3_nt: TGCGCCAGCAGCCAACCACAGGGGAGGGAAGCTTTCTTT
cdr3_aa: CASSQPQGREAFF

d_call: .
v_call: TRBV19
j_call: TRBJ1-2
clone_size: .
cdr3_nt: TGTGCCAGTAGTGACAGACGCAGGGGTACGCGGGGCTACACCTTC
cdr3_aa: CASSDRRRGTRGYTF

d_call: TRBD1
v_call: TRBV6-5
j_call: TRBJ1-1
clone_size: .
cdr3_nt: TGTGCCAGCAGTAGGAAGCCACAGGGGGCTAGGGAAGCTTTCTTT
cdr3_aa: CASSRKPQGAREAFF

d_call: .
v_call: TRBV19
j_call: TRBJ1-2
clone_size: .
cdr3_nt: TGTGCCAGTAGGGATCCGGGAACGAGAGAGGGCTATGGCTACACCTTC
cdr3_aa: CASRDPGTREGYGYTF

d_call: .
v_call: TRBV6-5
j_call: TRBJ2-2
clone_size: .
cdr3_nt: TGTGCCAGCAGGGGACCGGGACTCGTTGCCGGGGAGCTGTTTTTT
cdr3_aa: CASRGPGLVAGELFF

d_call: TRBD1
v_call: TRBV3-1/TRBV3-2
j_call: TRBJ1-1
clone_size: .
cdr3_nt: TGTGCCAGCAGCCAAGGTCCCGGGACAGGGGAATGGAGAAACACTGAAGCTTTCTTT
cdr3_aa: CASSQGPGTGEWRNTEAFF

d_call: TRBD1
v_call: TRBV30
j_call: TRBJ1-6
clone_size: few
cdr3_nt: TGTGCCTGGAACAGGGGGCTAGATAATTCACCCCTCCACTTT
cdr3_aa: CAWNRGLDNSPLHF

d_call: .
v_call: TRBV7-2
j_call: TRBJ2-7
clone_size: .
cdr3_nt: TGTGCCAGCAGCCCCAGGGTAGCGGTCCCCTACGAGCAGTACTTC
cdr3_aa: CASSPRVAVPYEQYF

d_call: .
v_call: TRBV19
j_call: TRBJ1-5
clone_size: .
cdr3_nt: TGTGCCAGTAGAGGGGTGAGCAATCAGCCCCAGCATTTT
cdr3_aa: CASRGVSNQPQHF